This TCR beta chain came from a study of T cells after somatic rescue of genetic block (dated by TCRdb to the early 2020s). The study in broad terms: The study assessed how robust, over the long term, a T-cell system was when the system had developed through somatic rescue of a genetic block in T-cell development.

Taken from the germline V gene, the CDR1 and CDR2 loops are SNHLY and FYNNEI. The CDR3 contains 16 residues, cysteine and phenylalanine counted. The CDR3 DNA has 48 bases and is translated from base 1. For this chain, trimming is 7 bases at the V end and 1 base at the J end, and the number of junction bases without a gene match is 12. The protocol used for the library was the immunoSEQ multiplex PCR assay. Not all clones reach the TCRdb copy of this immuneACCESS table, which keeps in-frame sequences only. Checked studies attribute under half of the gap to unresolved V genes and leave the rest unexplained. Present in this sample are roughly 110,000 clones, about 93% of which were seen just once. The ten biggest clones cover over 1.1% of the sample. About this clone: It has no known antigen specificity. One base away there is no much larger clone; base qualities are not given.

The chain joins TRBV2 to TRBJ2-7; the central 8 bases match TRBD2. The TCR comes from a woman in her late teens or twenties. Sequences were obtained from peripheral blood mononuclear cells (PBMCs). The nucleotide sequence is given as TGTGCCAGCAATCTGGAGCGGGGGCGCGATTCCTACGAGCAGTACTTC. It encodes CASNLERGRDSYEQYF.